This T cell receptor (beta chain) was retrieved from a study of T cells in Graves' hyperthyroidism and ophthalmopathy. CDR3 length: 16 amino acids. Trimming stripped 5 bases from V and 2 bases from J, with 18 bases between. From germline, CDR1 is SEHNR and CDR2 FQNEAQ (reference sequence). Study-level findings and limits: Ophthalmopathy cases were set apart from stable hyperthyroidism by a 13 V-J model.

Template material for amplifying TCR beta CDR3 regions consisted of RNA transcripts. The HTBI primer set drove a first-round RT-PCR of the TCR CDR3. Using its own MiXCR run on the multiplex PCR reads, TCRdb lists one record per CDR3 protein. This sample carries about 640,000 distinct CDR3 sequences, less than 45% of them seen once, and the ten largest clones take less than 9%. Regarding this clonotype: As yet, its antigen is unknown.

This receptor was identified in an adult man with Graves' disease, either hyperthyroidism or ophthalmopathy (not recorded which). The chain joins TRBV7-9 to TRBJ1-2, with D perhaps matching TRBD1 (5 bases). The sequenced sample consisted of peripheral blood or thyroid tissue (not recorded which). The CDR3 is CASSQDEGDLNYGYTF. The CDR3 bases are TGTGCCAGCAGCCAAGATGAAGGGGACTTAAACTATGGCTACACCTTC.